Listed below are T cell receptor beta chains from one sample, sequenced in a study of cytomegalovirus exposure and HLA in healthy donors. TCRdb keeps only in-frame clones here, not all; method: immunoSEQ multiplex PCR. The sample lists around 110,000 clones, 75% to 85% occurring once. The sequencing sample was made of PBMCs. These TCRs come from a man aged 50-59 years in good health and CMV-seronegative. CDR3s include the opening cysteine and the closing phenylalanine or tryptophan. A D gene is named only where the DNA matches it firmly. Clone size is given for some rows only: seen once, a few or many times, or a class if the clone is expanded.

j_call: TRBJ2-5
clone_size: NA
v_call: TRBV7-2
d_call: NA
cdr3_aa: CASSLAGSKWETQYF
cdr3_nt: TGTGCCAGCAGCTTAGCTGGTTCTAAATGGGAGACCCAGTACTTC

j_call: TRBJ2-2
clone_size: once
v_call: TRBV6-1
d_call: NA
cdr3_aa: CASSDPLEGAGNTGELFF
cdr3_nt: TGTGCCAGCAGTGACCCTTTGGAGGGGGCCGGGAACACCGGGGAGCTGTTTTTT

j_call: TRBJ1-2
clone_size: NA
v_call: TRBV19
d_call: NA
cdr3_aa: CASSISGEGNTF
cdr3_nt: TGTGCCAGTAGTATTTCGGGGGAAGGAAACACCTTC

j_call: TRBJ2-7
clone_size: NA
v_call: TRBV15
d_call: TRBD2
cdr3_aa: CATRGEAGEYEQYF
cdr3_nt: TGTGCCACCCGCGGGGAAGCGGGGGAGTACGAGCAGTACTTC

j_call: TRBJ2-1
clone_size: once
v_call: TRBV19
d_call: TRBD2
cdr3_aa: CASSRLARVNEQFF
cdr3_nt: TGTGCCAGTTCGCGACTAGCGCGGGTCAATGAGCAGTTCTTC

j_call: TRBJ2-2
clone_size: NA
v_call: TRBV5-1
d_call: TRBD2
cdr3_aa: CASSLGAGGPSSGELFF
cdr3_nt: TGCGCCAGCAGCCTGGGAGCGGGGGGACCAAGCTCCGGGGAGCTGTTTTTT

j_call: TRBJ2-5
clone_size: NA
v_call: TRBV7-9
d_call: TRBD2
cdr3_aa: CASSPSTSRLAETQYF
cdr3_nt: TGTGCCAGCAGCCCGTCGACTAGCCGCCTTGCAGAGACCCAGTACTTC

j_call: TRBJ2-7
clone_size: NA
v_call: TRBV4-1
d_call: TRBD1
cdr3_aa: CASSQRQGSSDSYEQYF
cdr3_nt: TGCGCCAGCAGCCAAAGACAGGGCTCCAGTGACTCCTACGAGCAGTACTTC

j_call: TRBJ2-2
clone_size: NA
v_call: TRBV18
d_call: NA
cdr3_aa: CASSLDLRVANTGELFF
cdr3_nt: TGTGCCAGCTCACTCGACCTCAGGGTGGCGAACACCGGGGAGCTGTTTTTT

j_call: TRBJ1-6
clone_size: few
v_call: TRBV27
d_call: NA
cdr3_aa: CASTSVNSPLHF
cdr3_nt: TGTGCCAGCACGAGCGTAAATTCACCCCTCCACTTT

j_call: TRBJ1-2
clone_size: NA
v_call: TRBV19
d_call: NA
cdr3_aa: CASQKHGYTF
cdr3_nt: TGTGCCAGCCAAAAGCACGGCTACACCTTC

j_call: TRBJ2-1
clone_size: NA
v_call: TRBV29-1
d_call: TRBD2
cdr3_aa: CSVEIGLADEQFF
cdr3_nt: TGCAGCGTTGAAATCGGACTAGCCGATGAGCAGTTCTTC

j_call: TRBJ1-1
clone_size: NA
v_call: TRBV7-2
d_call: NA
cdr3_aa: CASSFFPNTEAFF
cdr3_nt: TGTGCCAGCAGCTTCTTCCCGAACACTGAAGCTTTCTTT

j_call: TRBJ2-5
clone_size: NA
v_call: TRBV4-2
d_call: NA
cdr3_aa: CASSQEWGVRETQYF
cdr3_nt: TGTGCCAGCAGCCAAGAATGGGGGGTTCGAGAGACCCAGTACTTC